This entry features one T cell receptor beta chain sequence. The target antigen is unknown. The assay was immunoSEQ multiplex PCR, and TCRdb's table has in-frame clones only and misses some. The sample has a few hundred thousand clones, 75% to 90% seen once. This sample was included in a study of cytomegalovirus exposure and HLA in healthy donors. Findings and caveats of the study: The study flagged some 170 TCR beta chains as cytomegalovirus-associated.

This receptor was taken from a woman aged 18-30 years in good health and CMV-seronegative. The sample was PBMCs.

The CDR3 here is CSVEAGLAGREQFF. The CDR3 nucleotides read TGCAGCGTTGAAGCCGGACTAGCGGGAAGAGAGCAGTTCTTC. The chain uses TRBV29-1 and TRBJ2-1, with 12 bases fitting TRBD2. This CDR3 contains 14 residues. V lost 1 base and J lost 10; bases outside the gene matches: 5. From germline, CDR1 is SQVTM and CDR2 ANQGSEA.